Shown below are 4 T cell receptor beta chains from a single sample sequenced in a study of vaccination effects on CD4 cells after COVID-19. Clones were read by immunoSEQ multiplex PCR, and TCRdb kept only the in-frame ones, dropping some. The data hold about 54,000 clones, with roughly two thirds observed a single time. Their target antigens are unknown. Ahead of sequencing, the ViraFEST assay grew antigen-specific CD4+ T cells using viral peptide pools. CD4+ T cells were isolated after less than 12 days of culture. The healthy vaccine recipients, who had no prior SARS-CoV-2 infection, showed negative nucleocapsid antibodies. The sequenced sample was CD4+ T cells from PBMCs cultured with SARS-CoV-2 spike peptides, obtained before COVID-19 vaccination. These receptors originate from a human donor who received a COVID-19 vaccine.

This chain connects TRBV14 to TRBJ2-3; D gene ambiguous. CDR1 SGHDN and CDR2 FVKESK come from the germline V gene. V lost 1 base and J lost 8, with 10 bases in between. There are 13 residues in the CDR3. CDR3 sequence reads: CASSQALISTQYF. The CDR3 region has the DNA TGTGCCAGCAGCCAAGCCTTGATTTCTACGCAGTATTTT. The variable domain in full, with the rest retrieved from reference TRBV14 and TRBJ2-3, is EAGVTQFPSHSVIEKGQTVTLRCDPISGHDNLYWYRRVMGKEIKFLLHFVKESKQDESGMPNNRFLAERTGGTYSTLKVQPAELEDSGVYFCASSQALISTQYFGPGTRLTVL.

This clone was counted once. The chain recombines TRBV6-5 with TRBJ2-5, with D maybe TRBD1 (6 bases). V dropped 7 bases and J dropped 5 bases, with 14 bases sitting between them. CDR3 length: 13 amino acids. The V gene's germline CDR1 is MNHEY and CDR2 SVGAGI. This CDR3 reads CASTRTGLETQYF. The CDR3 nucleotides are TGTGCCAGCACCCGAACAGGGTTGGAGACCCAGTACTTC.

The CDR3 DNA follows: TGCAGCGTTGAAACGGCAAACTATGGCTACACCTTC. This codes for CSVETANYGYTF. This chain links TRBV29-1 with TRBJ1-2; D remains unclear. The CDR3 totals 12 residues. V lost 2 bases and J lost 2, with 6 bases in between. CDR1 and CDR2 (germline): SQVTM, ANQGSEA. The complete variable domain, with remaining parts taken from reference TRBV29-1 and TRBJ1-2, reads SAVISQKPSRDICQRGTSLTIQCQVDSQVTMMFWYRQQPGQSLTLIATANQGSEATYESGFVIDKFPISRPNLTFSTLTVSNMSPEDSSIYLCSVETANYGYTFGSGTRLTVV.

This chain uses TRBV7-2 with TRBJ2-1, with 9 bases fitting TRBD1. Germline-derived CDR1 and CDR2 are SGHTA and FQGNSA. J lost 7 bases, V lost 8 bases, and 9 bases had no gene match. The CDR3 spans 14 residues. CDR3 residues: CASSRTGAENEQFF. In DNA, the CDR3 is TGTGCCAGCTCCAGGACAGGGGCAGAAAATGAGCAGTTCTTC.